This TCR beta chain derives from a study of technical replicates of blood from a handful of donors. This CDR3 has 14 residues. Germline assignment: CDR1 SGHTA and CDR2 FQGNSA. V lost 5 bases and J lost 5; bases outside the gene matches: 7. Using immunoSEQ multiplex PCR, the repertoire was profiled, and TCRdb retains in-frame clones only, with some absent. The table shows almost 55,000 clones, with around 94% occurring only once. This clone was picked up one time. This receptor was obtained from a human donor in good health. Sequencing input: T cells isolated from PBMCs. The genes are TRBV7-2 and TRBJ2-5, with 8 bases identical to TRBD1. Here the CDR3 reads CASSADRTGETQYF. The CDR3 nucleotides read TGTGCCAGCAGCGCTGACAGGACAGGGGAGACCCAGTACTTC.